This section outlines one TCR beta chain sequence together with its context. The ends lost 4 bases at V and 7 bases at J; junction bases unmatched: 8. The germline V gene has CDR1 SGHRS and CDR2 YFSETQ. CDR3 length: 15 amino acids. The repertoire was sequenced with immunoSEQ multiplex PCR; TCRdb's copy has only in-frame clones and lacks some. This sample has around 83,000 clones, with 85% to 95% found just once. The sample originates from a study of T cell changes during pregnancy in multiple sclerosis. Sequencing used CD4+ T cells from peripheral blood mononuclear cells, obtained in the second trimester of pregnancy. This clonotype was obtained from a female donor with multiple sclerosis, enrolled in a pregnancy study. The chain is built from TRBV5-1 and TRBJ2-7; 13 bases are a match to TRBD2. The CDR3, as DNA: TGCGCCAGCAGCCTAGGACTAGCGGGGGCAAGGGAGCAGTACTTC. Translation gives CASSLGLAGAREQYF.